These T cell receptor beta chains were read from a single sample in a study of neoadjuvant nivolumab and ipilimumab in lung cancer. Generated by immunoSEQ multiplex PCR, the TCRdb table keeps only in-frame clones and is missing some. Of about 4,700 clones detected, approximately 80% appear once; the ten largest clones hold approximately 3%. Sequencing used normal lung tissue adjacent to the tumor, obtained after neoadjuvant nivolumab, alone or with ipilimumab, at or shortly before surgery. These receptors came from an adult with non-small cell lung cancer. Some clones in this sample may be carry-over from other donors' samples. The CDR3 runs from the conserved cysteine through the conserved F or W.

v_call,cdr3_aa
TRBV2,CASSVTSGGGETQYF
TRBV5-1,CASSLFLETEAFF
TRBV29-1,CSVERTYQETQYF
TRBV30,CAWIITGSQETQYF
TRBV4-3,CASSQEGDSGANVLTF
TRBV9,CASSVGSGSKETQYF
TRBV5-1,CASSSRHGRAYEQYF
TRBV30,CAWESGYSGANVLTF
TRBV7-6,CASSLDSNTEAFF
TRBV7-2,CASSPGLVSYNEQFF
TRBV2,CASSVGQGPTQPQHF
TRBV7-9,CASSATGSANQPQHF
TRBV7-9,CASSLGRGADYGYTF
TRBV7-2,CASSLEGRRANTGELFF
TRBV30,CAWKFIRNEQFF
TRBV30,CAWSVIRGTGANVLTF
TRBV29-1,CSAQGLAGADTQYF
TRBV5-6,CASSLRQGPISAEQFF
TRBV6-6,CASSYTGEREQFF
TRBV6-5,CASSWGSSGTSYEQYF
TRBV30,CAWSATGGAGYEQYF
TRBV25-1,CASSDNANYGYTF
TRBV5-4,CATGGSQETQYF
TRBV5-5,CASSSEGAGGPYNEQFF
TRBV27,CASGRTFLSSYEQYF
TRBV30,CAWSSTMHRNTEAFF
TRBV11-2,CASRLGVWETQYF
TRBV10-3,CAISEFRDGGWYEQYF
TRBV11-2,CASSSTGGWYGYTF
TRBV27,CASSARGAEAFF
TRBV5-6,CASSLAAVSGNTIYF
TRBV5-4,CASSQTGGDTEAFF
TRBV19,CASSITPSGANVLTF
TRBV27,CASSLWSSSYNEQFF
TRBV19,CASSIAGAQGSGELFF
TRBV5-1,CASSLALAGDEQFF
TRBV6-5,CASSIDSVSYNEQFF
TRBV7-3,CASSPQRLAGTGELFF
TRBV19,CASSPGQDYEQYF
TRBV27,CASSPTYTDTQYF
TRBV5-1,CASSLTGTGWDTQYF
TRBV9,CASSLTSGIFSTSYNEQFF
TRBV6-6,CASSRDSGNGGYTF
TRBV10-3,CAISRDPFRTDTQYF
TRBV19,CASTHGTGFTEAFF
TRBV12-5,CASGLAPGPRPWEQYF
TRBV19,CASSTRAGQGESEQYF
TRBV27,CASSQQGYEQYF
TRBV5-1,CASRGPTEAFF
TRBV2,CASSEGLPSTDTQYF
TRBV7-2,CASSPPGTEYEQYF
TRBV6-5,CASSSLPTSGKSRLFF
TRBV10-1,CASRGLAGVGDTQYF
TRBV27,CASSLLSGRAKDTQYF
TRBV5-1,CASSLESGRASDTQYF
TRBV7-8,CASSLGGQLGDYEQYF